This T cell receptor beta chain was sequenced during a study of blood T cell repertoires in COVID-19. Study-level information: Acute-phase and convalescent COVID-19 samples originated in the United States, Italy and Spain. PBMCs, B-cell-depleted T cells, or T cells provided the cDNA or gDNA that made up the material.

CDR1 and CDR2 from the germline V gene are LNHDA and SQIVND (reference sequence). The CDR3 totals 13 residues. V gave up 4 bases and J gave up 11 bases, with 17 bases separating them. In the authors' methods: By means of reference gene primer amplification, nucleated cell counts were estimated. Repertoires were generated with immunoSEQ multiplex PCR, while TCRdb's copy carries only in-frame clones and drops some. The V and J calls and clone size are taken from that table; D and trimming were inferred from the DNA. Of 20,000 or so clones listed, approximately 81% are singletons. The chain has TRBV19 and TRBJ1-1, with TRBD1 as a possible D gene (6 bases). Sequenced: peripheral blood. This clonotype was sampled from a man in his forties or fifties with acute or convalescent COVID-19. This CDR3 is CASSTTPDSLAFF. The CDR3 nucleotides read TGTGCCAGTAGTACCACCCCGGACAGTCTGGCTTTCTTT.